The next 23 T cell receptor beta chains were all read from a single sample in a study of T-cell memory formation after mild COVID-19. TCRdb re-derived calls from the 5' RACE reads in MiXCR, one entry per CDR3 protein. The repertoire includes around 250,000 distinct CDR3 sequences, around 15% of them detected once, and roughly 23% sits in the top ten. Sequencing used PBMCs or a T cell subset sorted from them (not recorded which). These receptors came from a man in his late teens or twenties who had mild COVID-19 (a few samples of this study predate the infection). Cell type and time point are not known.

The sample holds a few counts of this clonotype. This chain joins TRBV7-9 and TRBJ2-5; no reliable D call. From germline, CDR1 is SEHNR and CDR2 FQNEAQ (reference sequence). The CDR3 runs 15 residues. Trimming stripped 0 bases from V and 7 bases from J, with 15 bases between. The CDR3 here is CASSLALLQPWTQYF. CDR3 sequence (DNA): TGTGCCAGCAGCTTAGCGCTTTTACAGCCTTGGACCCAGTACTTC.

This clonotype was found a few times. This sequence joins TRBV4-1 and TRBJ2-5; 8 bases match TRBD2. The trim removed 1 base at V and 5 bases at J, leaving 6 bases unmatched. The germline CDR1 and CDR2 sequences are MGHRA and YSYEKL. This CDR3 is built from 15 residues. The CDR3 coding sequence is TGCGCCAGCAGCCAAGGGTCGGGGGGGATGGAGACCCAGTACTTC. The encoded protein is CASSQGSGGMETQYF.

The gene calls are TRBV20-1 and TRBJ1-1; 7 positions agree with TRBD1. This CDR3 region has 14 residues. V shed 4 bases and J 5 bases; nucleotides not matched to a gene: 10. Germline V gene sequence: CDR1 DFQATT, CDR2 SNEGSKA (reference sequence). The CDR3 is CSAIREGARTEAFF. The CDR3 region has the DNA TGCAGTGCTATACGAGAGGGGGCGCGTACTGAAGCTTTCTTT.

This sequence joins TRBV7-9 and TRBJ1-1, with D unclear. The V gene's germline CDR1 is SEHNR and CDR2 FQNEAQ (reference sequence). CDR3 size: 13 residues. The ends were cut back, 4 bases at V and 2 bases at J, with 8 bases in the middle. In DNA form, the CDR3 reads TGTGCCAGCAGCTCCTACAGTAACACTGAAGCTTTCTTT. Its translation: CASSSYSNTEAFF.

This clonotype has just a few counts. The chain carries TRBV6-7 and TRBJ2-5; possibly TRBD2 for D (6 bases). TRBV6-7 is sorted into the ORF group, with uncertain function. V was clipped by 2 bases and J by 1 base, with 14 bases between them. The length of the CDR3 is 16 residues. This CDR3 is CASSYGGAGFQETQYF. In nucleotides, the CDR3 is TGTGCCAGCAGTTACGGCGGCGCGGGATTCCAAGAGACCCAGTACTTC.

The rearrangement joins TRBV7-9 to TRBJ1-2; D is perhaps TRBD1 (5 bases). Trimming pared 4 bases from V and 2 bases from J, leaving 20 bases between. CDR1 and CDR2 (germline): SEHNR, FQNEAQ (reference sequence). The CDR3 length is 17 residues. CDR3 residues: CASSSPRGSGLNYGYTF. The CDR3 DNA sequence: TGTGCCAGCAGCTCCCCTCGGGGGTCAGGGTTGAACTATGGCTACACCTTC.

The chain uses TRBV24-1 and TRBJ2-7; D is possibly TRBD2 (5 bases). With 3 bases removed from V and 6 bases from J, the gap between germline ends came to 5 bases. This CDR3 contains 11 residues. The V gene's germline CDR1 is KGHDR and CDR2 SFDVKD. DNA for the CDR3: TGTGCCACCAGTGATCGGGGCGAGCAGTACTTC. This sequence encodes CATSDRGEQYF.

This clonotype occurred a few times. The rearrangement links TRBV7-9 to TRBJ2-5; D gene unclear. The CDR3 has 14 residues. CDR1 and CDR2 from the germline V gene are SEHNR and FQNEAQ (reference sequence). V was pared by 5 bases and J by 5 bases, with 15 bases between. The CDR3 here is CASSETVNSETQYF. The CDR3 DNA reads as TGTGCCAGCAGCGAAACAGTCAACTCGGAGACCCAGTACTTC.

The genes are TRBV9 and TRBJ2-4; tentatively, D is TRBD1 (6 bases). The germline V gene encodes CDR1 SGDLS and CDR2 YYNGEE. V was trimmed by 6 bases and J by 1 base, leaving 8 bases between them. The CDR3 has 13 residues. The CDR3 region has the DNA TGTGCCAGCATCCAGGGGGCCAAAAACATTCAGTACTTC. This encodes CASIQGAKNIQYF.

A few counts support this clonotype. The V call is TRBV5-1, the J call TRBJ2-1; 12 nucleotides align to TRBD2. CDR1 is SGHRS, CDR2 YFSETQ, per germline. The CDR3 contains 14 residues. The ends lost 3 bases at V and 8 bases at J; junction bases unmatched: 3. CDR3 coding DNA: TGCGCCAGCAGCTCTAGCGGGGGGGCCGATGAGCAGTTCTTC. It is translated as CASSSSGGADEQFF.

This clonotype was found many times. The V gene is TRBV5-1, the J gene TRBJ2-7; D may match TRBD1 or TRBD2 (5 bases each). Germline V lookup: CDR1 SGHRS, CDR2 YFSETQ. The CDR3 contains 15 residues. V was trimmed by 7 bases and J by 3 bases, leaving 20 bases between them. For the CDR3, the DNA is TGCGCCAGCGCATACACCCCCGGGGCGATCTACGAGCAGTACTTC. It is translated as CASAYTPGAIYEQYF.

This clonotype has a handful of counts. The V and J genes are TRBV11-2 and TRBJ2-3; TRBD1 agrees at 9 bases. Germline loops: CDR1 SGHAT, CDR2 FQNNGV. V shed 5 bases and J 2 bases; nucleotides not matched to a gene: 11. The CDR3 has 17 amino acids. Written as DNA, the CDR3 is TGTGCCAGCAGCCGTCTCGGGACAGGGCCCACCACAGATACGCAGTATTTT. It codes for CASSRLGTGPTTDTQYF.

This chain connects TRBV24-1 to TRBJ1-5, with D possibly matching TRBD1 (5 bases). The germline gives CDR1 KGHDR, CDR2 SFDVKD. The CDR3 length is 14 residues. V lost 5 bases, J lost 3 bases, and 10 bases lay in between. In nucleotides, the CDR3 is TGTGCCACCAGTGTGCGGGGCTACAATCAGCCCCAGCATTTT. Translated, it gives CATSVRGYNQPQHF.

This clonotype turned up a few times. This chain joins TRBV7-9 and TRBJ2-2, with D perhaps given as TRBD1 or TRBD2 (5 bases each). Germline loops: CDR1 SEHNR, CDR2 FQNEAQ (reference sequence). Trimming left V 5 bases short and J 6 bases short, with 13 bases between. The CDR3 has 14 residues. The CDR3: CASSHEWDPGELFF. DNA of the CDR3: TGTGCCAGCAGCCATGAGTGGGACCCCGGGGAGCTGTTTTTT. The full variable domain, completed using reference TRBV7-9 and TRBJ2-2, is DTGVSQNPRHKITKRGQNVTFRCDPISEHNRLYWYRQTLGQGPEFLTYFQNEAQLEKSRLLSDRFSAERPKGSFSTLEIQRTEQGDSAMYLCASSHEWDPGELFFGEGSRLTVL.

The chain carries TRBV5-1 and TRBJ2-1; 12 nucleotides line up with TRBD2. V trimming: 4 bases; J trimming: 8 bases; junction bases outside the gene matches: 13. CDR1 and CDR2 (germline): SGHRS, YFSETQ. This CDR3 contains 17 residues. In nucleotides, the CDR3 is TGCGCCAGCAGCCCGCCCGGACTAGCGGGGTACAATGATGAGCAGTTCTTC. Protein sequence: CASSPPGLAGYNDEQFF.

The J gene is TRBJ2-1, the V gene TRBV7-8; 7 nucleotides align to TRBD1. There are 17 residues in the CDR3. Trimming cost V 5 bases and J 1 base; bases outside gene matches: 11. The V gene's germline CDR1 is SGHVS and CDR2 FQNEAQ. The CDR3 coding sequence is TGTGCCAGCAGCCATCACCTCAGGGGGTATTCCTACAATGAGCAGTTCTTC. Translation: CASSHHLRGYSYNEQFF.

There are a few counts of this clonotype. The chain employs TRBV7-9 and TRBJ2-1; D remains ambiguous. Trimming left V 2 bases short and J 10 bases short, with 6 bases between. CDR3 length: 11 amino acids. CDR1 and CDR2 from the germline V gene are SEHNR and FQNEAQ (reference sequence). The CDR3 protein is CASSLPSEQFF. The CDR3 DNA is TGTGCCAGCAGCTTACCGAGCGAGCAGTTCTTC.

This clonotype has more than one count but fewer than ten. The chain uses TRBV7-6 and TRBJ2-3; D gene unclear. Germline CDR1 is SGHVS and CDR2 is FNYEAQ. The CDR3 has 15 amino acids. Trimming stripped 5 bases from V and 1 base from J, with 13 bases between. The CDR3 spells CASSRTGEGTDTQYF. DNA of the CDR3: TGTGCCAGCAGCCGAACCGGAGAGGGCACAGATACGCAGTATTTT.

The gene calls are TRBV20-1 and TRBJ2-1; possible D gene TRBD2, 5 bases. The CDR3 runs 14 residues. The germline V gene encodes CDR1 DFQATT and CDR2 SNEGSKA (reference sequence). V dropped 2 bases and J dropped 5 bases, with 13 bases sitting between them. The CDR3 region is CSARSWQRNNEQFF. Here the CDR3 DNA reads TGCAGTGCTAGATCGTGGCAGCGGAACAATGAGCAGTTCTTC.

The rearrangement links TRBV11-2 to TRBJ2-5; 8 bases are shared with TRBD2. Germline V lookup: CDR1 SGHAT, CDR2 FQNNGV. V dropped 3 bases and J dropped 1; count of bases not matched to a gene: 7. The CDR3 contains 16 residues. The CDR3 sequence: CASSLSPSGGQETQYF. CDR3 bases: TGTGCCAGCAGCTTGTCGCCGAGCGGGGGCCAAGAGACCCAGTACTTC.

This clonotype was counted a few times. The rearrangement joins TRBV2 to TRBJ1-6; no reliable D call. CDR3 length: 11 residues. The V and J ends lost 6 bases and 7 bases respectively, with 4 bases between them. The germline CDR1 and CDR2 sequences are SNHLY and FYNNEI. CDR3 sequence reads: CASRGNSPLHF. CDR3 nucleotides: TGTGCCAGCAGGGGAAATTCACCCCTCCACTTT.

The chain employs TRBV14 and TRBJ2-1; D may be TRBD2 (6 bases). The CDR3 consists of 13 residues. The V gene's germline CDR1 is SGHDN and CDR2 FVKESK. Trimming cost V 5 bases and J 9 bases, with 14 bases left between them. Here the CDR3 DNA reads TGTGCCAGCAGCAATCCCCGGGGAGGTGAGCAGTTCTTC. Amino acid sequence: CASSNPRGGEQFF.

There are many counts of this clonotype. V gene TRBV12-3 or TRBV12-4 combines with J gene TRBJ2-2; TRBD2 matches at 9 bases. The trim removed 5 bases at V and 7 bases at J, leaving 17 bases unmatched. The CDR3 loop spans 18 amino acids. The CDR3, as DNA: TGTGCCAGCAGTGCCGCGACTTTGCGGGGGGGCCTCGGCGGGGAGCTGTTTTTT. The encoded protein is CASSAATLRGGLGGELFF.